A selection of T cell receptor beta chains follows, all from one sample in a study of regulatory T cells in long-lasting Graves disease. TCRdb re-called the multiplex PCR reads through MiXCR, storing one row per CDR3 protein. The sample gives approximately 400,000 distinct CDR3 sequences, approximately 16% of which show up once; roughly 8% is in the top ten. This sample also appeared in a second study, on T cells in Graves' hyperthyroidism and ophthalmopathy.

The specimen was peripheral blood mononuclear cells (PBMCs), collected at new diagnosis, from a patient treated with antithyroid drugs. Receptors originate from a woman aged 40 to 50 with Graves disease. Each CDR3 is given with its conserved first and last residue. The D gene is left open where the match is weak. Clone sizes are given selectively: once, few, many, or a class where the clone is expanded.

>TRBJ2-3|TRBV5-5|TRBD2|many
TGTGCCAGCAGCGCACTAGCGGACGAGCGATATACGCAGTATTTT
CASSALADERYTQYF
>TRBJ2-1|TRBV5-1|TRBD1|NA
TGCGCCAGCAGCTTGGGGACAGGGGGCGATGAGCAGTTCTTC
CASSLGTGGDEQFF
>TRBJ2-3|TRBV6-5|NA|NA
TGTGCCAGCAGTTACTCGGGGGCGGGATCATCAGATACGCAGTATTTT
CASSYSGAGSSDTQYF
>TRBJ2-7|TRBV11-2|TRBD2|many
TGTGCCAGCAGCGTGGCACTAGCGGGAGTCCACGAGCAGTACTTC
CASSVALAGVHEQYF
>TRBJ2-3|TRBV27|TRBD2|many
TGTGCCAGCAGTTTAGCACTAGCGGGAGCAGATACGCAGTATTTT
CASSLALAGADTQYF
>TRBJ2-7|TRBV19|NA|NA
TGTGCCATAGCCCTATTCGGGGACGGTGGATTCTACGAGCAGTACTTC
CAIALFGDGGFYEQYF
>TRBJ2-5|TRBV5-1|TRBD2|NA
TGCGCCAGCAAAAAGGGGCGGGAGGGCCGGAAGGAGACCCAGTACTTC
CASKKGREGRKETQYF
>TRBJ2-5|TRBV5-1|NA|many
TGTGCCAGCAGCTTAGGGGACTTGGAGACCCAGTACTTC
CASSLGDLETQYF
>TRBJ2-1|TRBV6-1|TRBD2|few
TGTGCCAGCAGACCTGCGGGAGATCGAGAGCAGTTCTTC
CASRPAGDREQFF
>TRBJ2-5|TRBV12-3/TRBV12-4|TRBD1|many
TGTGCCAGCAGTTTATCGGGCGGAGGACAGGGTGGGATGGGAGAGACCCAGTACTTC
CASSLSGGGQGGMGETQYF
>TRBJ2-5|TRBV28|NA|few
TGTGCCAGCAGTTTAAAGGGGTTTGGGGGGATAGAAGAGACCCAGTACTTC
CASSLKGFGGIEETQYF
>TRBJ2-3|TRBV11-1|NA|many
TGTGCCAGCAGCTTAATCTGGGGCCCAGATACGCAGTATTTT
CASSLIWGPDTQYF
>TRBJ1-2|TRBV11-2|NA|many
TGTGCCAGCAGCTTCGGGGATCGCAGTGGCTACACCTTC
CASSFGDRSGYTF
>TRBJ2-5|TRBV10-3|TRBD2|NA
TGTGCCATCAGTGAGTCTTTCGGACTAGCGGGAGAGCCAGGGTTTAAAGAGACCCAGTACTTC
CAISESFGLAGEPGFKETQYF
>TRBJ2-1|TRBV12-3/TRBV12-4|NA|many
TGTGCCAGCAGTTTATCCGGGACGGGCAATGAGCAGTTCTTC
CASSLSGTGNEQFF
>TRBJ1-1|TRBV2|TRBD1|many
TGTGCCAGCAGCGGACAGGGGAGCGGTGAAGCTTTCTTT
CASSGQGSGEAFF